This record covers a single T cell receptor (beta chain). Its specificity is unknown. Germline-derived CDR1 and CDR2 are GTSNPN and SVGIG (reference sequence). The CDR3 contains 13 residues. Trimming removed 2 bases at V and 7 bases at J, with 14 bases between. The data derive from a study of cytomegalovirus exposure and HLA in healthy donors. Study-level background: An early data release held 75 million to 100 million unique TCRs from HLA-typed donors. General study findings and limits: Most sequenced TCRs were rare (though some public TCRs occurred in many donors). Under in vitro conditions, a few CMV-associated chains were confirmed as specific for CMV antigens.

In the PCR, 60 Vbeta and 13 Jbeta primers were used. The repertoire was sequenced with immunoSEQ multiplex PCR; TCRdb's copy has only in-frame clones and lacks some. The sample lists around 140,000 clones; just under 85% were seen once. The sequencing input was PBMCs. V gene TRBV30 combines with J gene TRBJ1-2, with a possible D match to TRBD1 (6 bases). The clonotype was recovered from a woman in her fifties or sixties in good health and CMV-seropositive. The CDR3 reads CAWSYGLGGGYTF. The CDR3 DNA reads as TGTGCCTGGAGTTACGGACTAGGGGGTGGCTACACCTTC.